This is a list of T cell receptor beta chains from one sample in a study of post-analysis software for immune sequencing data. Via MiXCR, TCRdb re-called the PCR reads, giving one row per CDR3 protein. The profile shows fewer than 700,000 distinct CDR3 sequences, around 40% of them singletons. Specimen: blood. Receptors were obtained from a girl between 10 and 17 years old with multiple sclerosis. The CDR3 runs from the conserved cysteine through the conserved F or W. Fields, in order: D gene, clone size, J gene, V gene, CDR3 protein, CDR3 DNA. D genes are given only for firm matches. A clone size is listed for some rows: how often the clone was seen (once, few, many), or a class if it is expanded.

.	few	TRBJ2-5	TRBV12-3/TRBV12-4	CASRSTVGETQYF	TGTGCCAGCAGGTCGACAGTTGGAGAGACCCAGTACTTC
.	.	TRBJ2-7	TRBV12-3/TRBV12-4	CASTATGGNEQYF	TGTGCCAGCACCGCGACAGGAGGAAACGAGCAGTACTTC
.	.	TRBJ1-1	TRBV29-1	CSVDNMNTEAFF	TGCAGCGTTGATAATATGAACACTGAAGCTTTCTTT
.	.	TRBJ2-3	TRBV24-1	CATSDPGVTDTQYF	TGTGCCACCAGTGACCCGGGAGTCACAGATACGCAGTATTTT
TRBD2	few	TRBJ2-1	TRBV12-3/TRBV12-4	CASSLLAGGPFNEQFF	TGTGCCAGCAGTTTACTAGCGGGAGGGCCCTTTAATGAGCAGTTCTTC
.	.	TRBJ1-1	TRBV30	CAWNQGTEAFF	TGTGCCTGGAATCAGGGCACTGAAGCTTTCTTT
.	.	TRBJ2-1	TRBV29-1	CSVEYLKDEQFF	TGCAGCGTTGAATATCTGAAGGATGAGCAGTTCTTC
.	few	TRBJ2-5	TRBV7-2	CASSWGLSRTETQYF	TGTGCCAGCAGCTGGGGACTTTCAAGGACAGAGACCCAGTACTTC
.	few	TRBJ2-3	TRBV7-3	CASSPTGLTDTQYF	TGTGCCAGCAGCCCAACGGGACTCACAGATACGCAGTATTTT
TRBD1	.	TRBJ2-6	TRBV15	CATSSTGAGANVLTF	TGTGCCACCAGCAGCACAGGGGCTGGGGCCAACGTCCTGACTTTC
.	.	TRBJ2-1	TRBV4-1	CASSRRGSYNEQFF	TGCGCCAGCAGCCGCAGGGGTTCCTACAATGAGCAGTTCTTC
TRBD2	.	TRBJ2-5	TRBV29-1	CSVMTSGSTAARPETQYF	TGCAGCGTCATGACTAGCGGGAGCACCGCGGCCCGCCCAGAGACCCAGTACTTC
.	many	TRBJ2-1	TRBV12-3/TRBV12-4	CASSLAGPYNEQFF	TGTGCCAGCAGTTTAGCTGGGCCCTACAATGAGCAGTTCTTC
.	.	TRBJ1-6	TRBV7-8	CVSSPGALYNSPLHF	TGTGTCAGCAGCCCAGGGGCACTCTATAATTCACCCCTCCACTTT
.	few	TRBJ2-3	TRBV20-1	CSAKFGKDTQYF	TGCAGTGCTAAGTTCGGGAAGGATACGCAGTATTTT
.	few	TRBJ2-7	TRBV25-1	CASSSGNDYEQYF	TGTGCCAGCAGCTCCGGGAACGACTACGAGCAGTACTTC
TRBD1	few	TRBJ2-4	TRBV7-8	CASSGGPTGQGIQYF	TGTGCCAGCAGCGGGGGACCCACGGGACAGGGCATTCAGTACTTC
.	.	TRBJ2-5	TRBV4-2	CASSQEVVGGQETQYF	TGTGCCAGCAGCCAAGAAGTGGTGGGGGGCCAAGAGACCCAGTACTTC
.	.	TRBJ1-5	TRBV12-3/TRBV12-4	CASTPSGTDYPPQHF	TGTGCCAGCACCCCCTCCGGGACGGATTATCCGCCCCAGCATTTT
TRBD1	few	TRBJ1-1	TRBV7-2	CASSLVSGGAAAFF	TGTGCCAGCAGCTTAGTGTCAGGGGGCGCTGCCGCTTTCTTT
TRBD1	few	TRBJ2-6	TRBV7-2	CASSPVQGWSGANVLTF	TGTGCCAGCAGCCCCGTACAGGGGTGGTCTGGGGCCAACGTCCTGACTTTC
TRBD1	.	TRBJ2-5	TRBV7-9	CASSDPDGAGGKETQYF	TGTGCCAGCAGCGACCCGGACGGGGCAGGGGGAAAAGAGACCCAGTACTTC
.	few	TRBJ2-7	TRBV5-1	CASSLASGISYEQYF	TGCGCCAGCAGCTTGGCCTCAGGTATCTCCTACGAGCAGTACTTC
.	few	TRBJ2-3	TRBV5-1	CASSLAGVPADTQYF	TGCGCCAGCAGCTTGGCTGGGGTCCCGGCAGATACGCAGTATTTT
.	.	TRBJ2-5	TRBV6-1	CASREGPYGETQYF	TGTGCCAGCAGAGAGGGCCCTTACGGAGAGACCCAGTACTTC
TRBD1	.	TRBJ1-2	TRBV9	CASSVRTGGFYGYTF	TGTGCCAGCAGCGTAAGGACAGGGGGATTCTATGGCTACACCTTC
.	.	TRBJ2-2	TRBV5-1	CASSLYTGAQLFF	TGCGCCAGCAGCCTTTACACAGGAGCGCAGCTGTTTTTT
TRBD1	few	TRBJ2-3	TRBV29-1	CSVVGGQALGDTQYF	TGCAGCGTTGTCGGGGGACAGGCCCTCGGGGATACGCAGTATTTT
.	few	TRBJ2-1	TRBV20-1	CSASFPAYNEQFF	TGCAGTGCTAGCTTCCCGGCTTACAATGAGCAGTTCTTC
.	few	TRBJ2-5	TRBV29-1	CSVVRPTQETQYF	TGCAGCGTTGTTCGTCCCACCCAAGAGACCCAGTACTTC
.	.	TRBJ2-3	TRBV20-1	CSARDGTADTQYF	TGCAGTGCGAGAGATGGGACTGCAGATACGCAGTATTTT
TRBD2	.	TRBJ2-1	TRBV12-3/TRBV12-4	CASSPGTSGRRAYNEQFF	TGTGCCAGCAGTCCCGGGACTAGCGGGAGACGCGCCTACAATGAGCAGTTCTTC
.	.	TRBJ2-1	TRBV12-3/TRBV12-4	CASSPTSYRSYNEQFF	TGTGCCAGCAGCCCCACTAGCTACCGCTCCTACAATGAGCAGTTCTTC
.	few	TRBJ1-2	TRBV3-1	CASSQKGQARYYGYTF	TGTGCCAGCAGCCAAAAGGGGCAGGCTCGATACTATGGCTACACCTTC
.	few	TRBJ1-5	TRBV12-3/TRBV12-4	CASSPPHQPQHF	TGTGCCAGCAGCCCCCCCCATCAGCCCCAGCATTTT
.	few	TRBJ2-7	TRBV5-4	CASSLGSIRARRDEQYF	TGTGCCAGCAGCTTGGGGTCCATCCGGGCCCGACGGGACGAGCAGTACTTC
TRBD1	.	TRBJ2-1	TRBV5-1	CASSLGRDRMDEQFF	TGCGCCAGCAGCTTGGGGAGGGACAGGATGGATGAGCAGTTCTTC
.	.	TRBJ2-7	TRBV4-1	CASSQGIGGGEQYF	TGCGCCAGCAGCCAAGGGATAGGGGGAGGCGAGCAGTACTTC
.	many	TRBJ2-5	TRBV10-3	CAISEFGTRKETQYF	TGTGCCATCAGTGAGTTCGGGACACGGAAAGAGACCCAGTACTTC
TRBD1	once	TRBJ2-5	TRBV12-3/TRBV12-4	CASSVPDWDRGSETQYF	TGTGCCAGCAGTGTACCCGATTGGGACAGGGGTTCCGAGACCCAGTACTTC
.	.	TRBJ1-4	TRBV12-3/TRBV12-4	CASSLGQVDEKLFF	TGTGCCAGCAGTTTAGGTCAGGTGGATGAAAAACTGTTTTTT
.	.	TRBJ2-1	TRBV6-5	CASSQGFAGEQFF	TGTGCCAGCAGTCAAGGGTTCGCCGGTGAGCAGTTCTTC
TRBD1	many	TRBJ2-7	TRBV5-1	CASSLQGASYEQYF	TGCGCCAGCAGCTTGCAGGGGGCCTCCTACGAGCAGTACTTC
.	.	TRBJ2-7	TRBV7-6	CASSPGIAEGVYEQYF	TGTGCCAGCAGCCCCGGGATAGCGGAAGGAGTTTACGAGCAGTACTTC
.	.	TRBJ2-5	TRBV7-3	CASSLEVWETQYF	TGTGCCAGCAGCTTAGAGGTTTGGGAGACCCAGTACTTC
.	few	TRBJ2-1	TRBV7-9	CASSLTISVSYNEQFF	TGTGCCAGCAGCTTAACGATTAGCGTATCCTACAATGAGCAGTTCTTC
TRBD1	.	TRBJ1-4	TRBV3-1	CASSHGQGNEKLFF	TGTGCCAGCAGCCACGGACAGGGGAATGAAAAACTGTTTTTT
.	few	TRBJ2-7	TRBV4-1	CASSQEGTEIYEQYF	TGCGCCAGCAGCCAAGAGGGGACGGAAATCTACGAGCAGTACTTC
.	.	TRBJ2-7	TRBV20-1	CSAAGDGIAEQYF	TGCAGTGCTGCTGGGGATGGGATAGCCGAGCAGTACTTC
TRBD2	.	TRBJ2-5	TRBV29-1	CSAGSAGGRETQYF	TGCAGCGCGGGGTCGGCGGGGGGCCGGGAGACCCAGTACTTC
.	few	TRBJ2-3	TRBV6-4	CASSDSGDTDTQYF	TGTGCCAGCAGTGACTCTGGGGATACAGATACGCAGTATTTT
TRBD1	many	TRBJ2-7	TRBV5-5	CASSPTGGEQYF	TGTGCCAGCAGCCCGACAGGGGGCGAGCAGTACTTC
TRBD1	.	TRBJ1-6	TRBV12-3/TRBV12-4	CASSLGQGRLHF	TGTGCCAGCAGTCTCGGACAGGGGCGGCTCCACTTT
TRBD1	.	TRBJ2-7	TRBV10-3	CAIRSDRENYEQYF	TGTGCCATCAGGTCGGACAGGGAGAACTACGAGCAGTACTTC
TRBD1	.	TRBJ1-2	TRBV24-1	CATSATGGNYGYTF	TGTGCCACCAGTGCCACAGGGGGTAACTATGGCTACACCTTC
.	.	TRBJ2-1	TRBV11-3	CASSLDRQAFEQFF	TGTGCCAGCAGCTTAGACCGACAGGCATTTGAGCAGTTCTTC
.	.	TRBJ2-1	TRBV11-3	CASKSAKGGNEQFF	TGTGCCAGCAAATCGGCAAAAGGGGGCAATGAGCAGTTCTTC